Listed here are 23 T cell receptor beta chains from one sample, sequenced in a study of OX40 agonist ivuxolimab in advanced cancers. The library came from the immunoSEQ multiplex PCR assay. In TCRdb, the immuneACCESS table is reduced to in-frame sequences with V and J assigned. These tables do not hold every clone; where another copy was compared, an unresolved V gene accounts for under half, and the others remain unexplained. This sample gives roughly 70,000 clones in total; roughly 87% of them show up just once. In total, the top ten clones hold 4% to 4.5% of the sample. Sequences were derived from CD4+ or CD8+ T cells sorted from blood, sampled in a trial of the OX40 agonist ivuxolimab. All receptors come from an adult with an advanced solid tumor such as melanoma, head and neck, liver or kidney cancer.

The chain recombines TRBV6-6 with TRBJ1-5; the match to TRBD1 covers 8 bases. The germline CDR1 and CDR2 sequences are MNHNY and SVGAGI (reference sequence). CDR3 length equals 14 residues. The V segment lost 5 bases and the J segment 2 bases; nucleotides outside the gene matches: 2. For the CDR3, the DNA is TGTGCCAGCAGTGACAGGGGAGGCAATCAGCCCCAGCATTTT. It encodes CASSDRGGNQPQHF.

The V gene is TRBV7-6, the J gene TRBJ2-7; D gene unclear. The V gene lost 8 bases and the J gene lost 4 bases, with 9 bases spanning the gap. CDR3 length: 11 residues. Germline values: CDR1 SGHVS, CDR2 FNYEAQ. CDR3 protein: CASANLYEQYF. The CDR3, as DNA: TGTGCCAGCGCAAATCTTTACGAGCAGTACTTC.

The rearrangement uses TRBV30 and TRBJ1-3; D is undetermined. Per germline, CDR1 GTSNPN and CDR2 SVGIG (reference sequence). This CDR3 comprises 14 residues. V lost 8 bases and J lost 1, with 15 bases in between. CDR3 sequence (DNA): TGTGCCCGAACCGGCGGAAGTTCTGGAAACACCATATATTTT. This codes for CARTGGSSGNTIYF.

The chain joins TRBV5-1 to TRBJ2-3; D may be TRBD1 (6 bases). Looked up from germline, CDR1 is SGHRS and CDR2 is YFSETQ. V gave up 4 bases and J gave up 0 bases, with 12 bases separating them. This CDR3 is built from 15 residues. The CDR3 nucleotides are TGCGCCAGCAGCAGGCGACAGGATAGCACAGATACGCAGTATTTT. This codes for CASSRRQDSTDTQYF. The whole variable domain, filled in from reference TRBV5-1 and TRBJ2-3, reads KAGVTQTPRYLIKTRGQQVTLSCSPISGHRSVSWYQQTPGQGLQFLFEYFSETQRNKGNFPGRFSGRQFSNSRSEMNVSTLELGDSALYLCASSRRQDSTDTQYFGPGTRLTVL.

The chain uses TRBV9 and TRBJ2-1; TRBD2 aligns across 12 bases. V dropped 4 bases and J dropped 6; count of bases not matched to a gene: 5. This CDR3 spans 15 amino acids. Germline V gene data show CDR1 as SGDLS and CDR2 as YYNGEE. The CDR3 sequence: CASSMTSGSRNEQFF. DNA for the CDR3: TGTGCCAGCAGCATGACTAGCGGGAGTCGCAATGAGCAGTTCTTC.

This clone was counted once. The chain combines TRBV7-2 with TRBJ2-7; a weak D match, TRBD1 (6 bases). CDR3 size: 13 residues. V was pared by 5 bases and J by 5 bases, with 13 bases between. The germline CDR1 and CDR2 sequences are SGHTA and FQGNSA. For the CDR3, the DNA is TGTGCCAGCAGCAATGGACAGATCCACGAGCAGTACTTC. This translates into CASSNGQIHEQYF.

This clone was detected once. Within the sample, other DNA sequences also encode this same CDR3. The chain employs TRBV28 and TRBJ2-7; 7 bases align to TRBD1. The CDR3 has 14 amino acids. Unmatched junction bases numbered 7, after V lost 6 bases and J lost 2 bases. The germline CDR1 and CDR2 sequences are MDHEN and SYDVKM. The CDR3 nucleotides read TGTGCCAGCAGCTCAGGACAGGCCACCTACGAGCAGTACTTC. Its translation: CASSSGQATYEQYF.

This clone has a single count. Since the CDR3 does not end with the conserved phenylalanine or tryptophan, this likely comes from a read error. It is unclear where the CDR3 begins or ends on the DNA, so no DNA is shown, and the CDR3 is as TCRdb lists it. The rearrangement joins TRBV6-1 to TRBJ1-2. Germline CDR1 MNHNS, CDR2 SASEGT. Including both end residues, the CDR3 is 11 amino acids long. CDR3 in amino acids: CASSEVTGPML.

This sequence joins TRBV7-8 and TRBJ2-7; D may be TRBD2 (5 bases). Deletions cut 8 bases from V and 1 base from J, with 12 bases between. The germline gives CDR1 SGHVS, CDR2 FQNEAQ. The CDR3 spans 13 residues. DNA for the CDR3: TGTGCCAGCGGCCCGACGGGATCCTACGAGCAGTACTTC. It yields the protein CASGPTGSYEQYF.

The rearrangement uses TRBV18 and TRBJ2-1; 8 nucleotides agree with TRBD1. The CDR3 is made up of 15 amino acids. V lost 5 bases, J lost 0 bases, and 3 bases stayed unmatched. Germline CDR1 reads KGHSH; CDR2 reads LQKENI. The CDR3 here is CASSSTGDSYNEQFF. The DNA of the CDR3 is TGTGCCAGCTCATCGACAGGGGACTCCTACAATGAGCAGTTCTTC.

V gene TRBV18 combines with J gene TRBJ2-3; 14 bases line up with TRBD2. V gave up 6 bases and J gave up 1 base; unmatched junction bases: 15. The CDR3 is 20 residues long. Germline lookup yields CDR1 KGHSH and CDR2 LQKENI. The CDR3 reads CASSLLTGTSGSARTDTQYF. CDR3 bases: TGTGCCAGCTCGCTTCTTACCGGGACTAGCGGGAGTGCTCGCACAGATACGCAGTATTTT. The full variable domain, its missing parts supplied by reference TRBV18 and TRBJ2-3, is NAGVMQNPRHLVRRRGQEARLRCSPMKGHSHVYWYRQLPEEGLKFMVYLQKENIIDESGMPKERFSAEFPKEGPSILRIQQVVRGDSAAYFCASSLLTGTSGSARTDTQYFGPGTRLTVL.

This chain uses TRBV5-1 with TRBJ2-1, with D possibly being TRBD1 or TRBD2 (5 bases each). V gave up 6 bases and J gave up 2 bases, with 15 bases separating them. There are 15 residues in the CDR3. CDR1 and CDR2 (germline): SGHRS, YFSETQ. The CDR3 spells CASTRDVQTYNEQFF. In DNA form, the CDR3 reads TGCGCCAGCACCCGGGACGTCCAAACCTACAATGAGCAGTTCTTC.

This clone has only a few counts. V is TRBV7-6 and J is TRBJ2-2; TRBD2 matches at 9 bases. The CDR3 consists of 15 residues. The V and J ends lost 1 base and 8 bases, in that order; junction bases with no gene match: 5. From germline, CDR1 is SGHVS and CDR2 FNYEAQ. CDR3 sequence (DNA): TGTGCCAGCAGCTTAGTGGCTAGCGGGATGGGGGAGCTGTTTTTT. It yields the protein CASSLVASGMGELFF. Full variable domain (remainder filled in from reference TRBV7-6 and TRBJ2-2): GAGVSQSPRYKVTKRGQDVALRCDPISGHVSLYWYRQALGQGPEFLTYFNYEAQQDKSGLPNDRFSAERPEGSISTLTIQRTEQRDSAMYRCASSLVASGMGELFFGEGSRLTVL.

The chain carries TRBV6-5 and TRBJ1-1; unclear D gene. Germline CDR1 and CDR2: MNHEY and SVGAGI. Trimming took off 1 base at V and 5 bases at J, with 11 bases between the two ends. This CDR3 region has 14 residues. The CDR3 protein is CASSYWAGNTEAFF. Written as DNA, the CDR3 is TGTGCCAGCAGTTACTGGGCAGGTAATACTGAAGCTTTCTTT.

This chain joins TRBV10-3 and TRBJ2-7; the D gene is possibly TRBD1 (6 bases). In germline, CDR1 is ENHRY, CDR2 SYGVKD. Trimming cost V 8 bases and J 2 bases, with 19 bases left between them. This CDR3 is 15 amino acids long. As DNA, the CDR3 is TGTGCCATCCAAGAACCGGACAGAGTCCCCTACGAGCAGTACTTC. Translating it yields CAIQEPDRVPYEQYF.

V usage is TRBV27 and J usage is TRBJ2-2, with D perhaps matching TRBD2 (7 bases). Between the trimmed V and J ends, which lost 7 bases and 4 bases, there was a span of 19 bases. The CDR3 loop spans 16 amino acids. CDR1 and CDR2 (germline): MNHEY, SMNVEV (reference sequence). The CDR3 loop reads CASNTVGGRATGELFF. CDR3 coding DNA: TGTGCCAGCAATACGGTGGGGGGGCGGGCCACCGGGGAGCTGTTTTTT.

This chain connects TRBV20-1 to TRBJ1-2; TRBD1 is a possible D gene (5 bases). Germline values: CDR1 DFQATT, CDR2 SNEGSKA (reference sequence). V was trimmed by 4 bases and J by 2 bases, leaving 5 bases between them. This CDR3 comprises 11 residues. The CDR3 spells CSATGNYGYTF. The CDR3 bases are TGCAGTGCTACAGGGAACTATGGCTACACCTTC.

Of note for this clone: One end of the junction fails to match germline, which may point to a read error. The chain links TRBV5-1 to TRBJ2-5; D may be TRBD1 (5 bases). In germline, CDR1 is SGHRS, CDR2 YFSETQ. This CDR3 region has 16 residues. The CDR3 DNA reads TGCGCCAGCAGCTTGGTTGTAGGGGCGCAGGTAGAGACCCGGTACTTC. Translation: CASSLVVGAQVETRYF. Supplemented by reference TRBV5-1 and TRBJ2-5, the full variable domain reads KAGVTQTPRYLIKTRGQQVTLSCSPISGHRSVSWYQQTPGQGLQFLFEYFSETQRNKGNFPGRFSGRQFSNSRSEMNVSTLELGDSALYLCASSLVVGAQVETRYFGPGTRLLVL.

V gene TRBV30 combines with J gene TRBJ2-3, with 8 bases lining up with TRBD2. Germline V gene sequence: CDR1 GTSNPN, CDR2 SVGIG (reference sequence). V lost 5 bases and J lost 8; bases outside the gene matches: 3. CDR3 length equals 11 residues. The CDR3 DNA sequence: TGTGCCTGGGGGGCGGGAGGTACGCAGTATTTT. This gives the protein CAWGAGGTQYF.

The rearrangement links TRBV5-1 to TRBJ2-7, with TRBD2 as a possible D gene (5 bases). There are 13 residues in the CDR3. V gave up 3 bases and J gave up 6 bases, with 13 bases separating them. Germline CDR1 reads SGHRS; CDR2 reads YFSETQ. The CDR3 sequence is CASSSGETGEQYF. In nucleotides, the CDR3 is TGCGCCAGCAGCTCCGGGGAGACGGGCGAGCAGTACTTC.

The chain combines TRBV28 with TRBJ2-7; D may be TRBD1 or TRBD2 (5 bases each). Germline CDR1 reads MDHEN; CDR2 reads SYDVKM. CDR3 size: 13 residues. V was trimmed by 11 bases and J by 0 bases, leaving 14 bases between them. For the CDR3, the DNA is TGTGCCTCGGGGCGGTCCACCTCCTACGAGCAGTACTTC. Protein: CASGRSTSYEQYF.

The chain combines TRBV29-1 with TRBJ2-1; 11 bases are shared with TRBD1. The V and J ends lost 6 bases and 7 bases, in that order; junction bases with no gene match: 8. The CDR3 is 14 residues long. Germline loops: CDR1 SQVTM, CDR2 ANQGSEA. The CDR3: CSVLGTGGRNEQFF. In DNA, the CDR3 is TGCAGCGTGCTAGGGACAGGGGGAAGGAATGAGCAGTTCTTC.

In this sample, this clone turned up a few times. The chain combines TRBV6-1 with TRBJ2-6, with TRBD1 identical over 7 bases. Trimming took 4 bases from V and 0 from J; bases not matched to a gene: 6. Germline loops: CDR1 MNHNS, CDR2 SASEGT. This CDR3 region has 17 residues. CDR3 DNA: TGTGCCAGCAGTGGGCCGGGACAGCGCTCTGGGGCCAACGTCCTGACTTTC. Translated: CASSGPGQRSGANVLTF.